The 21 T cell receptor beta chains presented below share a single source sample, sequenced in a study of tissue T cells after allogeneic stem cell transplantation. Repertoires were generated with immunoSEQ multiplex PCR, while TCRdb's copy carries only in-frame clones and drops some. The sample lists about 7,800 clones, 40% to 60% seen once, with roughly 8.4% in the top ten. As for time point: mouse harvest day 7 after allogeneic transplant. Tail vein injection delivered 10^7 T-cell-depleted bone marrow cells and 10^6 splenic CD5+ T cells. The sample consisted of gut tissue. These receptor sequences come from a female BALB/c mouse given C57BL/6 T cells with graft-versus-host disease after an allogeneic hematopoietic cell transplant.

On this clone: Gene names and germline refer to mouse. The read ends 1 residue early relative to the CDR3; the germline J gene fills the gap. The genes are TRBV23 and TRBJ1-1; the table's D call, TRBD1, was not checked against the DNA. The germline CDR1 and CDR2 sequences are KGHTA and FQNQQP. The length of the CDR3 is 14 residues. CDR3 residues: CSSSPDSANTEVFF. The CDR3 DNA, read in part, is TGCTCCAGCAGTCCCGACAGTGCAAACACAGAAGTCTTC.

Relative to its sample, this clone is medium-sized. Here the gene names and germline are mouse. From the germline J gene comes the end of the CDR3, since the read stops 1 residue before it. The chain is built from TRBV26 and TRBJ2-7; no clear D. The CDR3 covers 12 residues. Germline loops: CDR1 KGHPV, CDR2 FQNQEV (reference sequence). The V end lost 0 bases, the J end lost 7 bases, and 7 bases lay between the germline ends. The CDR3 DNA, read in part, is TGTGCCAGCAGTCTGTCACGGGGAGAACAGTAC. The encoded protein is CASSLSRGEQY. The full CDR3 protein reads CASSLSRGEQYF. Full variable domain (missing parts from reference TRBV26 and TRBJ2-7): NSKVIQTPRYLVKGQGQKAKMRCIPEKGHPVVFWYQQNKNNEFKFLINFQNQEVLQQIDMTEKRFSAECPSNSPCSLEIQSSEAGDSALYLCASSLSRGEQYFGPGTRLTVL.

This clone came up once. Gene names refer to mouse genes. The CDR3 end falls 1 residue outside the read, so it is completed with the germline J gene. The genes are TRBV13-1 and TRBJ2-4; 7 bases match TRBD2. Trimming at V came to 1 base and at J to 3 bases, leaving 2 bases not matched to a gene. The germline gives CDR1 NSHNY, CDR2 SYGAGN. CDR3 length equals 14 residues. The part of the CDR3 DNA that was read is TGTGCCAGCAGTGATTACTGGGGACAAAACACCTTGTAC. This translates into CASSDYWGQNTLY. The CDR3 as a whole reads CASSDYWGQNTLYF.

This clone showed up just once. All gene names here are mouse names. The read gets to within 1 residue of the CDR3 end, and the germline J gene fills in the rest. This chain connects TRBV26 to TRBJ2-1; 9 bases map to TRBD1. The CDR3 runs to 14 residues. V gave up 5 bases and J gave up 4 bases; unmatched junction bases: 3. In germline, CDR1 is KGHPV, CDR2 FQNQEV (reference sequence). CDR3 DNA, as far as it was read: TGTGCCAGCAGTATGACAGGGGGGTATGCTGAGCAGTTC. Residues: CASSMTGGYAEQF. The CDR3, in full, reads CASSMTGGYAEQFF.

To note about this clone: Any gene name here is a mouse gene name. The CDR3 sequence is CSSSRTVNYAEQFF. The part of the CDR3 DNA that was read is TGCTCCAGCAGTAGGACAGTTAACTATGCTGAGCAGTTC. The rearrangement joins TRBV23 to TRBJ2-1; TRBD1, as called in the table, went unchecked against the DNA. The sequenced fragment ends 1 residue before the CDR3 boundary, so the rest is inferred from the germline J gene. This CDR3 has 14 amino acids. Germline assignment: CDR1 KGHTA and CDR2 FQNQQP.

To note about this clone: Gene and germline names: mouse. CDR3 DNA, as far as it was read: TGTGCCAGCACCCCGGGACTGGGGGGGTCTGAGCAGTTC. Amino acid sequence: CASTPGLGGSEQF. The full CDR3 protein reads CASTPGLGGSEQFF. The chain is built from TRBV26 and TRBJ2-1; 13 positions agree with TRBD2. Sequencing ends 1 residue short of the CDR3 end; the germline J gene provides the rest. This CDR3 is built from 14 residues. Unmatched junction bases numbered 5, after V lost 7 bases and J lost 8 bases. Germline CDR1 and CDR2: KGHPV and FQNQEV (reference sequence).

Only a few counts were recorded for this clone. The genes and germline here are from mouse. The read comes to an end 1 residue before the CDR3 does, leaving the germline J gene to fill in the end. The chain uses TRBV26 and TRBJ1-4; TRBD1 matches 7 bases. The CDR3 extends over 14 amino acids. V shed 4 bases, J shed 3 bases, and the junction held 2 bases outside the gene matches. Germline CDR1 is KGHPV and CDR2 is FQNQEV (reference sequence). This chain's CDR3 is CASSQQGTNERLFF. CDR3 bases read: TGTGCCAGCAGTCAACAGGGGACCAACGAAAGATTATTT. Full variable domain (rest looked up from reference TRBV26 and TRBJ1-4): NSKVIQTPRYLVKGQGQKAKMRCIPEKGHPVVFWYQQNKNNEFKFLINFQNQEVLQQIDMTEKRFSAECPSNSPCSLEIQSSEAGDSALYLCASSQQGTNERLFFGHGTKLSVL.

A note on this clone: Gene names follow the mouse nomenclature. The read comes to an end 1 residue before the CDR3 does, leaving the germline J gene to fill in the end. The same CDR3 also results from other DNA sequences found in this sample. The chain links TRBV17 to TRBJ2-7; 9 nucleotides agree with TRBD2. The J segment lost 7 bases and the V segment lost 7 bases, leaving 5 bases of the junction unmatched. CDR3 size: 12 residues. The germline CDR1 and CDR2 sequences are MNHDT and YYDKIL. The CDR3 bases that were read are TGTGCTAGCAAGACTGGGGGAGGGGAACAGTAC. It specifies CASKTGGGEQY. The complete CDR3 protein is CASKTGGGEQYF.

About this clone itself: All gene names here are mouse names. The read comes to an end 1 residue before the CDR3 does, leaving the germline J gene to fill in the end. The chain recombines TRBV2 with TRBJ2-3, with D unresolved. V lost 3 bases and J lost 0, with 4 bases in between. This CDR3 has 13 amino acids. Germline assignment: CDR1 LGHNA and CDR2 YSYQKL. Here the CDR3 reads CASSQTSAETLYF. The covered CDR3 bases are TGTGCCAGCAGCCAGACAAGTGCAGAAACGCTGTAT.

Worth noting for this clone: Gene names denote mouse genes. With the read ending 1 residue before the CDR3 end, the germline J gene is used to fill in that end. V usage is TRBV3 and J usage is TRBJ2-7, with 8 bases aligning to TRBD2. The CDR3 extends over 14 amino acids. V was clipped by 1 base and J by 3 bases; unmatched bases: 2. CDR1 and CDR2 (germline): SNHLY, FYNGKV (reference sequence). The DNA read from the CDR3 is TGTGCCAGCAGCTTAGACTGGGGGAACTATGAACAGTAC. This sequence encodes CASSLDWGNYEQY. The whole CDR3 region reads CASSLDWGNYEQYF.

The count of this clone is one. Each gene name is a mouse one. The read stops 1 residue short of the end of the CDR3; the missing end is completed from the germline J gene. The gene calls are TRBV15 and TRBJ2-1; 10 bases fit TRBD2. Unmatched junction bases numbered 6, after V lost 6 bases and J lost 4 bases. The germline V gene encodes CDR1 SGHND and CDR2 FRSKSL. The CDR3 spans 15 residues. This chain's CDR3 is CASRPGGARYAEQFF. CDR3 DNA (partial): TGTGCCAGCAGACCTGGGGGGGCGAGGTATGCTGAGCAGTTC.

By sample share, this clone is medium-sized (0.01 to 0.1%). Mouse names are used for the genes. The read stops 1 residue short of the end of the CDR3; the missing end is completed from the germline J gene. This rearrangement joins TRBV29 to TRBJ2-1; 7 bases are a match to TRBD2. The CDR3 spans 14 residues. The V segment lost 8 bases and the J segment 0 bases; nucleotides outside the gene matches: 4. Germline V gives CDR1 MSHET, CDR2 SYDVDS. The part of the CDR3 DNA that was read is TGTGCTAGCTTATCTGGGGGTAACTATGCTGAGCAGTTC. It encodes CASLSGGNYAEQF. The entire CDR3 protein is CASLSGGNYAEQFF.

There are a few counts of this clone. Gene names are mouse gene names. The CDR3 sequence is CAWRGGLNERLFF. The DNA read from the CDR3 is TGTGCCTGGAGGGGGGGGCTCAACGAAAGATTATTT. The chain recombines TRBV31 with TRBJ1-4, with a possible D match to TRBD1 (6 bases). The read ends 1 residue early relative to the CDR3; the germline J gene fills the gap. Germline lookup yields CDR1 GKSSPN and CDR2 SITVG. This CDR3 is built from 13 residues. Trimming stripped 3 bases from V and 4 bases from J, with 9 bases between. The full variable domain, completed using reference TRBV31 and TRBJ1-4, is AQTIHQWPVAEIKAVGSPLSLGCTIKGKSSPNLYWYWQATGGTLQQLFYSITVGQVESVVQLNLSASRPKDDQFILSTEKLLLSHSGFYLCAWRGGLNERLFFGHGTKLSVL.

Worth noting for this clone: Gene names refer to mouse genes. The read gets to within 1 residue of the CDR3 end, and the germline J gene fills in the rest. The chain employs TRBV15 and TRBJ1-1; tentatively, D is TRBD1 (5 bases). V was cut by 3 bases and J by 7 bases, with 9 bases left in between. The CDR3 runs to 12 residues. The germline V gene encodes CDR1 SGHND and CDR2 FRSKSL. The CDR3 DNA, read in part, is TGTGCCAGCAGTTTTGCGGGGGAAGAAGTCTTC. It encodes CASSFAGEEVF. Given in full, the CDR3 is CASSFAGEEVFF.

Points on this clone: Germline and genes here are mouse. Coverage ceases 1 residue before the CDR3 finishes, and the germline J gene fills in the end. The chain is built from TRBV12-1 and TRBJ2-7, with D possibly TRBD1 on 6 matching bases. The CDR3 is 13 amino acids. Germline assignment: CDR1 SGHSN and CDR2 HYEKVE. Trimming pared 3 bases from V and 3 bases from J, leaving 11 bases between. This CDR3 is CASSYRDNYEQYF. The DNA read from the CDR3 is TGTGCCAGCTCTTACCGGGACAACTATGAACAGTAC.

For this clone: Mouse gene names apply. The read comes to an end 1 residue before the CDR3 does, leaving the germline J gene to fill in the end. The chain links TRBV15 to TRBJ1-5; TRBD1 might be the D (6 bases). Germline-derived CDR1 and CDR2 are SGHND and FRSKSL. The CDR3 spans 13 residues. The germline V and J ends were trimmed by 6 bases and 4 bases, with 10 bases remaining between them. CDR3 DNA, as far as it was read: TGTGCCAGCAGCCGGGACAAAAACCAGGCTCCGCTT. Translating it yields CASSRDKNQAPL. The whole CDR3 sequence is CASSRDKNQAPLF.

Only a few counts were recorded for this clone. Gene names follow the mouse nomenclature. The CDR3 end is not reached by the read, which stops 1 residue before it; the germline J gene fills it in. V is TRBV15 and J is TRBJ2-1; D possibly corresponds to TRBD1 (6 bases). The V end was cut by 7 bases, the J end by 5 bases, with 9 bases between. Germline V gene lookup returns CDR1 SGHND and CDR2 FRSKSL. This CDR3 is 12 amino acids long. This CDR3 is CASTTGNAEQFF. The CDR3 bases that were read are TGTGCCAGCACCACAGGGAATGCTGAGCAGTTC.

As regards this clone: Genes and germline come from the mouse. The CDR3 goes on 1 residue after the read ends, and that part is filled in from the germline J gene. V and J are TRBV12-1 and TRBJ2-3; 7 bases map to TRBD1. The germline CDR1 and CDR2 sequences are SGHSN and HYEKVE. The length of the CDR3 is 13 residues. V gave up 4 bases and J gave up 5 bases; unmatched junction bases: 5. CDR3: CASSLGTEETLYF. The sequenced CDR3 bases are TGTGCCAGCTCCCTCGGGACAGAAGAAACGCTGTAT.

On this clone itself: Mouse germline and gene names are used. Read data end 1 residue before the CDR3 end; the end is taken from the germline J gene. The chain couples TRBV13-3 to TRBJ2-1; D gene uncertain. V lost 2 bases to trimming and J lost 3 bases, with 6 bases between them. The germline V gene has CDR1 NNHDY and CDR2 SYVADS. CDR3 length equals 13 residues. The CDR3 here is CASSDHIYAEQFF. The DNA read from the CDR3 is TGTGCCAGCAGTGACCACATCTATGCTGAGCAGTTC.

In its sample, this clone was seen a few times. Gene names are mouse gene names. The missing CDR3 end, 1 residue past where the read stops, is filled in from the germline J gene. The genes are TRBV19 and TRBJ2-4, with 9 bases that match TRBD2. The CDR3 runs 16 residues. Germline V gene data show CDR1 as FNHDT and CDR2 as SITEND (reference sequence). The junction had 4 bases not matched to a gene; V was cut back by 2 bases and J by 0 bases. The CDR3 loop is CASSIHWGASQNTLYF. CDR3 bases read: TGTGCCAGCAGTATTCACTGGGGGGCCAGTCAAAACACCTTGTAC.

This clone is judged medium-sized. Mouse germline and gene names are used. The read ends 1 residue early relative to the CDR3; the germline J gene fills the gap. The chain couples TRBV23 to TRBJ2-4. The CDR3 sequence is 11 residues long. The germline CDR1 and CDR2 sequences are KGHTA and FQNQQP. CDR3 region: CSSSRGNTLYF. The part of the CDR3 DNA that was read is TGCTCCAGCAGTCGGGGGAACACCTTGTAC.